This entry is about one TCR beta chain. This clonotype has more than one count but fewer than ten. It lacks a known antigen. Base qualities were left out, and no much larger clone turns up one base away. The library was obtained by 5' RACE. The data were produced on an Illumina HiSeq 2500. A second PCR of roughly 7 to 11 cycles was performed with a sample-barcoded 5' primer and a J-beta primer mix. A template-switch 5' adaptor carrying 12 random nucleotides introduced a unique molecular identifier onto each TCR beta cDNA molecule. Each sample yielded at least 2.5 million CDR3-containing paired-end reads. All of the RNA was converted into first-strand cDNA using the Mint cDNA synthesis kit, with a TRBC-specific oligonucleotide serving as the primer. Following uracil-DNA glycosylase treatment, all cDNA underwent a first 18-cycle PCR with the universal primers M1SS and BC2_uni_R. In the source study's methods: For normalization, 1 million high-quality reads, each with a distinct molecular identifier, were randomly selected from each sample. Reads sharing molecular identifiers were discarded rather than binned into consensus sequences. MiTCR, with a Q25 quality threshold and the strictest error-elimination algorithm, was used for CDR3 identification, clonotype clustering and error correction. A nonparametric unseen species model with Euler transformation was used to estimate lower-bound total TCR beta diversity. TCRdb's own reprocessing of the public reads used fastp at Q25 and MiXCR and kept productive beta chains. Entries that share a CDR3 protein sequence are merged under the most common genes and DNA. The V and J calls shown here were made by TCRdb, not taken from the authors' results. The sample profile shows around 940,000 distinct CDR3 sequences; roughly 51% of them were found once. The ten largest clones add up to roughly 23% of the sample.

The data are from a study of blood T cells in healthy people across ages (dated by TCRdb to about 2015). Background for the entire study: In model experiments, template switching captured about one uniquely barcoded TCR beta cDNA molecule for every two T cells. Age-related changes in TCR beta repertoire diversity were measured in the study by deep sequencing normalized with unique cDNA molecular identifiers. The donors were split into four age groups: young (average about 15 years), middle-aged (nearly 40), aged (more than 60) and long-lived (approximately 80). To avoid experimental bias, donors of different ages were spread randomly across the sequencing lanes. For two donors (one aged 18 to 30 and one aged 80 or older), the study analyzed two additional independent replicas of 1 million unique cDNA reads from the same blood draw. Results the study describes overall, beyond this receptor: Estimates of total diversity from one million sequenced T cells were regarded as lower bounds and underestimates. A strong correlation was found between observed TCR beta diversity and the percentage of naive T cells measured by flow cytometry. Donor CMV infection status was unknown, potentially confounding age-related changes in expanded clonotypes. Compared with the aged group, the long-lived group had more naive CD4+ T cells, fewer expanded clones and increased TCR diversity, a pattern suggesting age selection. Observed TCR beta diversity per million T cells fell roughly linearly with age, and a significant reduction was already apparent by age about 38. Because profiling used bulk unsorted PBMCs, naive and antigen-experienced compartments could not be compared conclusively.

The approximately 41 donors, aged about 6 to 95 years, were systemically healthy Caucasian individuals from Russia. Each donor gave ten milliliters of peripheral blood, collected into EDTA-treated Vacutainer tubes. PBMCs were isolated by Ficoll-Paque density-gradient centrifugation, with at least 7 million obtained per sample. Trizol reagent was used to extract total RNA from PBMCs, with at least 5 micrograms per sample. For every donor, flow cytometry on a PBMC aliquot measured the percentage of naive CD45RAhigh/CD27high T cells. Relative to germline, V is 1 base shorter and J is 6 bases shorter, with 19 bases between their ends. As encoded in the germline V gene, CDR1 is SGHTA while CDR2 is FQGNSA. From the cysteine through the phenylalanine, the CDR3 covers 16 amino acids. Here the CDR3 DNA is all that survives: 48 bases in frame from base 1.

Sequencing was carried out using blood. This TCR was recovered from a woman aged 60-70 years in good health. Recombination joined TRBV7-2 with TRBJ2-7, with the D segment possibly TRBD1 or TRBD2, each aligning over 6 bases. The DNA reads as follows: TGTGCCAGCAGCTTAGGGGTCGGGGGCGCAGGGCCCGAGCAGTACTTC. Translated, this gives CASSLGVGGAGPEQYF.